This record concerns one T cell receptor (beta chain) sequence. Its antigen is unknown. This sample was taken from a study of identical twins. The study's findings and limits: Out-of-frame beta chain sequences displayed weaker excess sharing between twins.

Template switching (which added a universal primer site) was used, and cDNA carried unique molecular identifiers. TCRdb re-called the 5' RACE reads through MiXCR, storing one row per CDR3 protein. The sample records around 240,000 distinct CDR3 sequences, around 6.6% being singletons. The CDR3 has 17 amino acids. Germline V gene lookup returns CDR1 DFQATT and CDR2 SNEGSKA (reference sequence). V lost 1 base and J 2 bases, leaving 19 bases between the germline ends. The data were also submitted as part of a second study, on yellow fever vaccine responses in identical twins. That study reports: Twins' vaccine T cell responses were reported to seem partly convergent and partly personalized.

This sequence joins TRBV20-1 and TRBJ2-3; D is ambiguous. This TCR derives from a woman in her late teens or twenties in good health. The sample comprised memory (CD45RO+) T cells sorted from blood. CDR3 in DNA: TGCAGTGCTAGAGGGGTTCAGGTTGGGTGGAACACAGATACGCAGTATTTT. This encodes CSARGVQVGWNTDTQYF.